This is a list of T cell receptor beta chains from one sample in a study of glioma-infiltrating T cells after dendritic cell vaccination. Only in-frame clones appear in the TCRdb table, and some are missing; sequencing was by immunoSEQ multiplex PCR. This repertoire shows 70,000 to 90,000 clones, around 86% found once; its top ten account for 6% to 8%. The input for sequencing was blood, taken after dendritic cell vaccination. The source of these receptors is a human donor with glioblastoma. CDR3s include the opening cysteine and the closing phenylalanine or tryptophan. A D gene is named only where the DNA matches it firmly. Only some rows state a clone size, as once, few, many or a class for expanded clones.

clone_size j_call v_call d_call cdr3_aa cdr3_nt
- TRBJ1-1 TRBV13 - CASSLEAGAGSTEAFF TGTGCCAGCAGCTTAGAGGCAGGGGCTGGGAGCACTGAAGCTTTCTTT
- TRBJ1-2 TRBV23-1 - CASSPGGRSYGYTF TGCGCCAGCAGTCCCGGAGGCAGGAGCTATGGCTACACCTTC
- TRBJ2-2 TRBV27 - CASSPLYPDRTGELFF TGTGCCAGCAGTCCTTTATACCCTGATAGAACCGGGGAGCTGTTTTTT
- TRBJ2-7 TRBV2 TRBD2 CASGGTSYEQYF TGTGCCAGCGGGGGGACTAGTTACGAGCAGTACTTC
- TRBJ2-7 TRBV6-5 TRBD1 CASSRETGTYEQYF TGTGCCAGCAGCAGAGAGACAGGGACGTACGAGCAGTACTTC
- TRBJ1-2 TRBV5-6 TRBD1 CASRDRDRANYGYTF TGTGCCAGCAGGGACCGGGACAGGGCTAACTATGGCTACACCTTC
- TRBJ1-2 TRBV6-5 TRBD1 CASSSGQDQGYTF TGTGCCAGCAGCTCCGGACAGGATCAAGGCTACACCTTC
- TRBJ1-1 TRBV14 TRBD1 CASSQGWDREVEAFF TGTGCCAGCAGCCAAGGATGGGACAGGGAGGTTGAAGCTTTCTTT
- TRBJ2-6 TRBV6-5 - CASSQLYSGANVLTF TGTGCCAGCAGTCAACTGTACTCTGGGGCCAACGTCCTGACTTTC
- TRBJ1-2 TRBV18 TRBD1 CASSLQGAGYGYTF TGTGCCAGCTCACTTCAGGGGGCCGGCTATGGCTACACCTTC
- TRBJ1-2 TRBV5-4 - CASSSPGANYGYTF TGTGCCAGCAGCTCCCCGGGAGCTAACTATGGCTACACCTTC
- TRBJ2-7 TRBV4-2 TRBD2 CASSAVAGTFYEHYF TGTGCCAGCAGCGCGGTAGCGGGGACTTTCTACGAGCATTACTTC
- TRBJ1-1 TRBV19 - CASSIDRNTEAFF TGTGCCAGTAGTATAGATCGGAACACTGAAGCTTTCTTT
few TRBJ2-7 TRBV29-1 - CSVVTETNFEQYF TGCAGCGTCGTGACTGAGACTAATTTCGAGCAGTACTTC
- TRBJ1-1 TRBV5-6 - CASSPSSGTEAFF TGTGCCAGCAGCCCCAGTTCGGGCACTGAAGCTTTCTTT